This record looks at one T cell receptor beta chain sequence and its context. Its target is unknown. These data originate in a study of T cell responses to AZD1222 COVID-19 vaccine. Assay: immunoSEQ multiplex PCR; the TCRdb copy retains only in-frame clones and omits some. The sample holds 180,000 or so clones, 94% seen once. The germline CDR1 and CDR2 sequences are SGHTA and FQGNSA. Trimming shortened V by 1 base and J by 4 bases, and 10 bases separated the two germline ends. CDR3 length equals 15 residues. Findings and caveats of the study: Only after the peak T cell response were repertoires sampled. The number of AZD1222 recipients seropositive at baseline was only five or six. After two AZD1222 doses, spike-specific TCR breadth and depth rose versus day 0.

This specimen consisted of peripheral blood, obtained on day 0 of AZD1222 vaccination. The clonotype comes from an adult in good health. The gene calls are TRBV7-2 and TRBJ2-2; D gene ambiguous. The CDR3, as DNA: TGTGCCAGCAGCTTAGAACCACTTACCACCGGGGAGCTGTTTTTT. Translating it yields CASSLEPLTTGELFF.